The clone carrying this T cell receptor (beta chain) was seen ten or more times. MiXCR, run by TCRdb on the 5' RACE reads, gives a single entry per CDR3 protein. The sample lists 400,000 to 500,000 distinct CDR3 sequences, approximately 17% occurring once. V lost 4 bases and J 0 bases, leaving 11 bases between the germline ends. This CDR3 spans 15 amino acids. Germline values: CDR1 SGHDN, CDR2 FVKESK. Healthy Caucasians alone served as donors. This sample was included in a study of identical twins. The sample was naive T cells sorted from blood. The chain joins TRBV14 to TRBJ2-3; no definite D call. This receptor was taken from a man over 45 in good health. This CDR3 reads CASSRYLPSTDTQYF. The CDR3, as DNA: TGTGCCAGCAGCCGCTATCTACCTAGCACAGATACGCAGTATTTT.